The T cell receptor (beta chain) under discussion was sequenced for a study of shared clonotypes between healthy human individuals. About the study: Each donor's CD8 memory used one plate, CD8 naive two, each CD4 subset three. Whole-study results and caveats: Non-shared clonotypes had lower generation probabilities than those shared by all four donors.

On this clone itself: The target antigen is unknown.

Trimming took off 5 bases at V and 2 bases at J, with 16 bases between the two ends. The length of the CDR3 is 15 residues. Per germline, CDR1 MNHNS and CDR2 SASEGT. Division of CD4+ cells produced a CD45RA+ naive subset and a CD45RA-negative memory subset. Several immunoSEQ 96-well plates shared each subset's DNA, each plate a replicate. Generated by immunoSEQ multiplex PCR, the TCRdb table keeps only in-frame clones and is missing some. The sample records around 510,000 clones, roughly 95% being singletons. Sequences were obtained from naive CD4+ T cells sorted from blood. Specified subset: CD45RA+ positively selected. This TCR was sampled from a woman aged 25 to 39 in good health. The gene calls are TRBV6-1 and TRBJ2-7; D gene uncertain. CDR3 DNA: TGTGCCAGCAGTCCTGGGGTCACAAAAACCTACGAGCAGTACTTC. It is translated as CASSPGVTKTYEQYF.